The clone carrying this T cell receptor (beta chain) was counted only a few times. The sample comes from a study of patients and donors after allogeneic stem cell transplantation. The CDR3 sequence is 16 residues long. The V and J ends lost 4 bases and 2 bases respectively, with 17 bases between them. Germline CDR1 and CDR2: KGHSH and LQKENI. TCRdb used MiXCR to reprocess the RT-PCR reads, holding one entry per CDR3 protein. The sample includes about 210,000 distinct CDR3 sequences, roughly 38% of them seen just once. The sample was blood, either unsorted or a sorted T cell fraction (not recorded which). The rearrangement links TRBV18 to TRBJ1-1; D remains unclear. The TCR comes from a human donor who was either an allogeneic HSCT recipient or a stem cell or donor lymphocyte infusion donor (not recorded which). It is not recorded whose cells these are; they may come from a transplant donor. The CDR3 DNA sequence: TGTGCCAGCTCACTTCCGCCCTTCAAACAAAACACTGAAGCTTTCTTT. Translated: CASSLPPFKQNTEAFF.